Following are 14 T cell receptor beta chains from one sample sequenced in a study of T-cell reconstitution after alpha-beta-depleted transplantation in children. Library preparation (for TCRbeta) was performed with unique molecular identifiers. MiXCR was run by TCRdb on the PCR reads, yielding one entry per CDR3 protein. The table lists a few hundred thousand distinct CDR3 sequences, 20% to 30% of them singletons. The sequenced sample was PBMCs, mostly from graft donor cells, obtained 360 days after TCRalphabeta/CD19-depleted stem cell transplant. The receptors derive from a female patient between 2 and 10 years old who had a stem cell transplant for congenital amegakaryocytic thrombocytopenia, so the T cells may come from the graft donor.

In its sample, this clonotype was seen a few times. The gene calls are TRBV28 and TRBJ2-5; D is perhaps TRBD1 or TRBD2 (5 bases each). The CDR3 totals 16 residues. CDR1 and CDR2 from the germline V gene are MDHEN and SYDVKM. Trimming stripped 5 bases from V and 2 bases from J, with 18 bases between. The DNA for the CDR3 is TGTGCCAGCAGTCCGTGGGACGGAAGGTTACAAGAGACCCAGTACTTC. It encodes CASSPWDGRLQETQYF.

The CDR3 DNA sequence: TGCGCCAGCAGCCAAGATTGGGGGCTAGCGGGTACTATAGTGGCAACTAGCACAGATACGCAGTATTTT. It encodes CASSQDWGLAGTIVATSTDTQYF. The chain couples TRBV4-3 to TRBJ2-3, with 8 bases aligning to TRBD2. Trimming cost V 0 bases and J 0 bases; bases outside gene matches: 23. The CDR3 sequence is 23 residues long. CDR1 and CDR2 from the germline V gene are LGHNA and YSLEER.

This clonotype was seen repeatedly, ten times or more. This chain links TRBV6-1 with TRBJ2-7, with unresolved D. CDR1 is MNHNS, CDR2 SASEGT, per germline. The CDR3 totals 15 residues. The ends were cut back, 1 base at V and 1 base at J, with 11 bases in the middle. The CDR3 is CASSEDIRKSYEQYF. As DNA, the CDR3 is TGTGCCAGCAGTGAAGATATCAGGAAATCCTACGAGCAGTACTTC.

This clonotype occurred many times. This chain joins TRBV20-1 and TRBJ2-7; no definite D call. The CDR3 extends over 14 amino acids. Trimming shortened V by 0 bases and J by 5 bases, and 14 bases separated the two germline ends. Germline assignment: CDR1 DFQATT and CDR2 SNEGSKA (reference sequence). This CDR3 is CSARDSADIHEQYF. The CDR3 DNA reads TGCAGTGCTAGAGATTCGGCCGATATCCACGAGCAGTACTTC.

The rearrangement links TRBV29-1 to TRBJ1-1; TRBD1 aligns across 11 bases. J lost 4 bases, V lost 7 bases, and 5 bases had no gene match. Germline V gives CDR1 SQVTM, CDR2 ANQGSEA. The CDR3 totals 13 residues. CDR3 loop: CSAGQGAGTEAFF. DNA of the CDR3: TGCAGCGCCGGACAGGGGGCGGGCACTGAAGCTTTCTTT.

The chain recombines TRBV20-1 with TRBJ1-2, with D maybe TRBD1 (6 bases). The CDR3 sequence is 15 residues long. Trimming stripped 3 bases from V and 1 base from J, with 15 bases between. The germline CDR1 and CDR2 sequences are DFQATT and SNEGSKA (reference sequence). The CDR3 sequence: CSASGLGQINYGYTF. The CDR3 coding sequence is TGCAGTGCTAGCGGCCTCGGACAGATTAACTATGGCTACACCTTC.

This clonotype was seen a handful of times. CDR3: CASSHLVRQGNEKLFF. The CDR3 bases are TGTGCCAGCAGCCATCTCGTCAGACAGGGTAATGAAAAACTGTTTTTT. This chain connects TRBV4-2 to TRBJ1-4; the match to TRBD1 covers 7 bases. The V and J ends lost 3 bases and 4 bases, in that order; junction bases with no gene match: 8. The length of the CDR3 is 16 residues. CDR1 is LGHNA and CDR2 is YNFKEQ in the germline V gene.

This chain links TRBV29-1 with TRBJ1-2; D might be TRBD1 (5 bases). CDR3 length: 16 amino acids. CDR1 is SQVTM and CDR2 is ANQGSEA in the germline V gene. The ends were cut back, 0 bases at V and 6 bases at J, with 20 bases in the middle. This CDR3 reads CSVEDFHGQGLDGYTF. CDR3 in DNA: TGCAGCGTTGAAGATTTCCATGGGCAGGGCCTCGATGGCTACACCTTC.

In its sample, this clonotype was seen many times. The chain employs TRBV4-1 and TRBJ2-1; possibly TRBD2 for D (6 bases). CDR3 length: 17 amino acids. Deletions cut 3 bases from V and 1 base from J, with 16 bases between. Germline V lookup: CDR1 MGHRA, CDR2 YSYEKL. In nucleotides, the CDR3 is TGCGCCAGCAGCCAGGACCCCGGGACTTCATCCTACAATGAGCAGTTCTTC. Its protein product is CASSQDPGTSSYNEQFF.

This clonotype was picked up a small number of times. The V and J genes are TRBV19 and TRBJ2-1; D perhaps matches TRBD1 (6 bases). The CDR3 length is 15 residues. Germline V CDR1 and CDR2: LNHDA, SQIVND (reference sequence). V lost 1 base and J 3 bases, leaving 10 bases between the germline ends. The CDR3 DNA reads as TGTGCCAGTAGTATAGGGACAGAAGTCTACAATGAGCAGTTCTTC. The encoded protein is CASSIGTEVYNEQFF.

The chain carries TRBV5-1 and TRBJ2-7; D is possibly TRBD1 (6 bases). The CDR3 has 15 amino acids. Germline CDR1 is SGHRS and CDR2 is YFSETQ. Between the trimmed V and J ends, which lost 1 base and 5 bases, there was a span of 16 bases. The CDR3 DNA is TGCGCCAGCAGCTTGAACCAGGGGATTGCGGACGAGCAGTACTTC. It codes for CASSLNQGIADEQYF.

With regard to this clonotype: The germline gene is not matched at one end of the junction; a read error may be the cause. The chain recombines TRBV20-1 with TRBJ2-7; D call uncertain. Per the germline V gene, CDR1 is DFQATT and CDR2 is SNEGSKA (reference sequence). The CDR3 totals 10 residues. The CDR3, as DNA: TGCGGTGCTAGTAATTACGAGCAGTACTTC. This gives the protein CGASNYEQYF.

Only a few counts were recorded for this clonotype. The CDR3 here is CSAWISGNTIYF. CDR3 bases: TGCAGTGCTTGGATCTCTGGAAACACCATATATTTT. The chain recombines TRBV20-1 with TRBJ1-3; no clear D gene. CDR1 is DFQATT, CDR2 SNEGSKA, per germline (reference sequence). CDR3 length equals 12 residues. V dropped 5 bases and J dropped 0 bases, with 5 bases sitting between them.

The J gene is TRBJ1-5, the V gene TRBV20-1; no definite D call. Trimming removed 6 bases from V and 6 bases from J, with 15 bases in between. Germline CDR1 DFQATT, CDR2 SNEGSKA (reference sequence). The CDR3 contains 13 residues. The CDR3 reads CSAINQASQPQHF. The CDR3 coding sequence is TGCAGTGCAATTAACCAGGCCAGTCAGCCCCAGCATTTT.